One TCR beta chain is described in this entry. The specificity of this receptor is unknown. There are no base qualities to consult, and no much larger clone falls within one base. In total, approximately 700 healthy bone marrow donors made up the cohort. At the time of sampling, all cohort members were nominally healthy, though unrecorded immune exposures were likely present. The donor was CMV seropositive and belonged to the group of 250 to 300 seropositive cohort members. Every donor gave a peripheral blood sample, and the peripheral blood mononuclear cells from that sample were used for TCR beta sequencing. The Qiagen DNeasy Blood Extraction Kit was used to extract genomic DNA from the blood cell samples. The library relied on the immunoSEQ multiplex PCR assay. A mixture of 60 forward primers for TCR Vbeta segments and 13 reverse primers for TCR Jbeta segments was used in the multiplex PCR. The CDR3 region of rearranged TCR beta genes was amplified from genomic DNA with a multiplex PCR assay. The Illumina HiSeq System was used to sequence the amplified TCR beta libraries as 87-base-pair reads. The authors' analysis ran thus. A later analysis counted approximately 76 million unique TCR beta chains across the 670 or so repertoires, and some 11 million of these chains were shared by at least two donors. Raw reads were error-corrected and collapsed into unique sequences with a nearest-neighbor algorithm that merged closely related sequences to remove PCR and sequencing errors. V, D and J gene segments were assigned by aligning CDR3 sequences to IMGT reference sequences. For a sequence to be retained, a match of at least six nucleotides was required to both a V gene segment and a J gene segment. Rearrangements were classified as productive when the CDR3 lacked stop codons and remained in frame with V and J, and all other rearrangements were classified as non-productive. Following IMGT convention, CDR3 was defined as the stretch from the second conserved V-encoded cysteine up to the conserved J-encoded phenylalanine. The earlier analysis of approximately 500 of the donors excluded sequences that lacked an unambiguous match to a single V gene segment. An earlier analysis of 587 of the donors classified V segments as functional when productive rearrangements were above 56.7% and as segregating when the standard deviation between donors was above 5%. A statistical classification framework was built for diagnosing cytomegalovirus status from the catalog of TCR beta chain sequences. In a later analysis, V and J genes were assigned by comparing TCR nucleotide sequences against IMGT/GENE-DB human TR gene sequences. In a later analysis, CDR3 sequences and most-parsimonious VDJ recombination scenarios were assigned using the TCRdist pipeline. A later analysis defined each TCR beta chain by its CDR3 amino acid sequence plus V-gene family, and excluded reads lacking a unique V-gene family. To address suspected cross-contamination and a sequencing artifact, a later analysis removed a few hundred highly shared, low-generation-probability nucleotide sequences. For each public chain, a later analysis derived a clonal expansion index from normalized ranks of inferred template counts within each repertoire. A later analysis computed generation probabilities with a VDJ recombination model fitted to out-of-frame rearrangements, and checked the results against IGoR. A later analysis scored TCR-TCR, TCR-HLA and TCR-CMV co-occurrence with hypergeometric tests, applying a repertoire-size bias correction to TCR pairs. To estimate false discovery rates, a later analysis permuted the HLA or CMV assignments 20 times. In a later analysis, co-occurring TCRs were grouped using DBSCAN, and TCRdist sequence similarity was added for clustering within HLA-allele-positive subsets. Repertoires with fewer than 30,000 or more than 120,000 public chains were left out of co-occurrence clustering, as were a few repertoires with anomalous nucleotide sharing. TCRdb carries this immuneACCESS record with in-frame sequences only. Its versions omit some clonotypes, under half of them owing to an unresolved V gene in the studies checked, with the rest unexplained. That table is the source of V, J and clone size, and D and trimming were worked out from the DNA. The sample table records under 120,000 clones; 60% to 85% of these occur just once. The ten largest clones represent over 5% of the sample.

This entry belongs to a study of cytomegalovirus exposure and HLA in healthy donors (dated by TCRdb to about 2017). Regarding the complete study: In an earlier analysis of roughly 590 of the donors, around 290 Gb of sequence data and 117 million unique TCR beta sequences from about 180 million T cells were reported. An early release that covered some 630 HLA-typed donors contained around 300 gigabases of sequencing data and 75 million to 100 million unique TCR sequences. The genetic ancestry cluster associated with self-reported Caucasian donors included 80% to 90% of the 398 genotyped donors. The aim of the study was to test whether cataloging public T cell receptors could identify signatures of past pathogen exposure. The study profiled the T cell repertoires of more than 500 subjects by immunosequencing and related them to cytomegalovirus serostatus. In addition to the first cohort of 666 subjects, a separate validation cohort of 120 different subjects was used. The study combined high-throughput TCR immunosequencing, statistical association of individual TCRs with disease status, and machine learning to predict cytomegalovirus infection status. In a later analysis, previously published TCR beta repertoires from about 670 donors were re-analyzed and high-resolution HLA genotyping was added so that TCR occurrence patterns could be studied. Rather than drawing on any new phenotypic data, the later analysis identified candidate immune exposures from TCR beta sequences and the way those sequences occurred across donors. To decide whether each TCR beta V gene segment behaved as functional or pseudogenic, an earlier analysis of some 600 of the donors relied on high-throughput TCR beta sequencing. Donor age, sex, ethnicity and CMV serostatus were compiled together with the repertoire data. A later genetic analysis took genome-wide SNP genotypes for about 55% of the roughly 670 donors and used that subset as a discovery cohort. All discovery cohort repertoires had been generated on a single sequencing platform. HLA typing covered class I and class II loci at four-digit resolution. The number of typed donors differed by locus: about 620-630 for A, B, C, DRB1 and DQB1; 500 to 550 for DQA1; roughly 600 for DPA1; and 400 to 480 for DPB1. Roughly 5 DR-DQ haplotypes were treated as single units for association and clustering because of strong linkage in the cohort. On average, 235,054 unique TCR beta nucleotide sequences were sequenced per donor among a few hundred genotyped donors of the cohort, with roughly 18% of those sequences being non-productive. The paper as a whole reports these results and caveats: The only immune exposure information available for the cohort was CMV serostatus. A later analysis associated 16,951 TCR beta sequences with specific HLA alleles at a false discovery rate of 0.05. Compared with the approximately 670-donor mean, donors in an Asian-associated ancestry cluster had fewer N-insertions in productive TCRs, according to a later genetic analysis. A group of highly shared sequence variants was considered likely to be a technical artifact of the sequencing pipeline. Across donors, most TCR sequences were observed very rarely, whereas some public TCRs were present in many individuals. Sequencing depth was assumed to be roughly uniform across donors in the presence/absence analyses, though that assumption may not hold. Some IMGT-functional V segments, including TRBV6-2 and TRBV6-3, could not be told apart with the 87-base-pair reads, so those segments were excluded. A few of the identified cytomegalovirus-associated TCR beta chains were confirmed in vitro to be specific for cytomegalovirus antigens. Correlated functional status among segregating V segments might be attributable to linkage disequilibrium, but an unknown experimental factor could not be ruled out. Compared with equally common non-associated chains, HLA-associated TCR beta chains in a later analysis were more clonally expanded and had lower generation probabilities. A later analysis found that TCR association rates varied across HLA loci, with DRB1 alleles showing the most associated TCRs and HLA-C alleles the fewest. A further reported finding was that TCR beta sequences accurately predicted the HLA-A and HLA-B alleles for most subjects in the first cohort. Cytomegalovirus status was reported to be diagnosed by the classifier with high specificity and sensitivity in both the original and validation cohorts. When HLA alleles, especially DR and DQ, strongly co-occurred, attributing TCR associations to individual alleles was difficult. An association between a missense DCLRE1C variant and V-gene and J-gene trimming of TCR beta chains was found in a later genetic analysis and replicated in an independent cohort. The authors suggested that the approach could potentially be generalized to other disease states and immunological phenotypes. A total of fewer than 200 TCR beta chains were listed by the study as associated with cytomegalovirus. An earlier analysis of approximately 600 of the donors showed that most TCR beta V segments appeared in productive rearrangements either about 87% or about 30% of the time, which broadly matched IMGT annotations. Because counts were too low, approximately 18 rarely observed V segments, including chromosome 9 orphons, were excluded from the earlier analysis of under 650 of the donors. Because HLA typing was unavailable for some donors at each locus, only the typed subset was used in association tests. In this cohort, only TCR beta chains were sequenced, and detectable features were limited by the absence of alpha or paired-chain data. A later analysis found that most CMV-associated TCR beta chains appeared HLA-restricted, with HLA associations seemingly driven largely by CMV exposure. Several of the top co-occurrence clusters appeared to be linked to parvovirus B19, influenza, CMV and Epstein-Barr virus, according to a later analysis.

Deletion took 10 bases off V and 7 bases off J, with a span of 19 bases between the germline ends. There are 14 amino acids in the CDR3, from cysteine to phenylalanine inclusive. The kept DNA is CDR3 alone, 42 bases in frame from the first base. CDR1 and CDR2 (LNHDA, SQIVND) derive from the germline V gene (reference sequence). Source material: PBMCs. This clonotype was obtained from a female donor in good health and CMV-seropositive. In this chain, TRBV19 is recombined with TRBJ1-4; matching of 6 bases hints at TRBD1 as the D gene. This receptor carries the CDR3 CATAAGGPGEKLFF. The DNA is TGTGCCACCGCGGCGGGGGGGCCGGGTGAAAAACTGTTTTTT.